A single sample is the source of the 23 T cell receptor beta chains below, sequenced in a study of response to subunit inactivated influenza vaccine. TCRdb re-derived calls from the RT-PCR reads in MiXCR, one entry per CDR3 protein. This sample has about 570,000 distinct CDR3 sequences, with about 11% found just once. Separately, the same data were catalogued under a study of T cells expressing NK-cell markers. From that paper: Making the TCR beta cDNA relied on 5'RACE template switching with UMIs.

Here the sequenced sample was PBMCs from blood, taken on the day of vaccination. These receptors were taken from a man aged 45-60 years who received an inactivated influenza vaccine.

The table lists this clonotype with a few counts. The rearrangement joins TRBV12-3 or TRBV12-4 to TRBJ2-7, with 8 bases lining up with TRBD2. CDR3 length equals 14 residues. Trimming at V came to 6 bases and at J to 0 bases, leaving 4 bases not matched to a gene. CDR3 region: CASSAGGPSYEQYF. In nucleotides, the CDR3 is TGTGCCAGCAGCGCGGGAGGACCCTCCTACGAGCAGTACTTC.

The chain is built from TRBV12-3 or TRBV12-4 and TRBJ1-3, with 8 bases aligning to TRBD1. The CDR3 runs to 14 residues. The ends lost 5 bases at V and 6 bases at J; junction bases unmatched: 6. CDR3 loop: CASSGGQDANTIYF. In DNA, the CDR3 is TGTGCCAGCAGTGGGGGACAGGATGCAAACACCATATATTTT.

This rearrangement joins TRBV7-9 to TRBJ2-1; unclear D gene. The CDR3 extends over 12 amino acids. V lost 0 bases and J 10 bases, leaving 7 bases between the germline ends. Germline values: CDR1 SEHNR, CDR2 FQNEAQ (reference sequence). CDR3 sequence: CASSLATSEQFF. The CDR3 bases are TGTGCCAGCAGCTTAGCGACATCCGAGCAGTTCTTC.

In its sample, this clonotype was seen many times. This chain links TRBV7-2 with TRBJ2-7, with a weak D call TRBD1 (5 bases). This CDR3 comprises 17 residues. CDR1 SGHTA and CDR2 FQGNSA come from the germline V gene. Trimming shortened V by 2 bases and J by 0 bases, and 17 bases separated the two germline ends. In DNA form, the CDR3 reads TGTGCCAGCAGCTTACCTCCGTGGGCAGGGCGCTCCTACGAGCAGTACTTC. It encodes CASSLPPWAGRSYEQYF.

Only a few counts were recorded for this clonotype. V usage is TRBV5-5 and J usage is TRBJ2-1, with 8 bases aligning to TRBD1. Germline values: CDR1 SGHKS, CDR2 YYEKEE (reference sequence). Trimming at V came to 1 base and at J to 6 bases, leaving 9 bases not matched to a gene. The CDR3 consists of 16 residues. The CDR3 nucleotides are TGTGCCAGCAGCTTGTTGTCAGGGGGCGGCCTCAATGAGCAGTTCTTC. Residues: CASSLLSGGGLNEQFF.

The sample holds a few counts of this clonotype. This chain uses TRBV29-1 with TRBJ2-7; D remains unclear. This CDR3 spans 13 amino acids. Germline CDR1 and CDR2: SQVTM and ANQGSEA. Trimming pared 2 bases from V and 0 bases from J, leaving 8 bases between. This CDR3 is CSVENPGSYEQYF. The CDR3 DNA sequence: TGCAGCGTTGAAAACCCGGGCTCCTACGAGCAGTACTTC.

This clonotype showed up just a few times. The rearrangement uses TRBV5-1 and TRBJ2-3, with 10 bases aligning to TRBD1. There are 15 residues in the CDR3. The germline CDR1 and CDR2 sequences are SGHRS and YFSETQ. V gave up 6 bases and J gave up 3 bases; unmatched junction bases: 7. This chain's CDR3 is CASNQDRGLTDTQYF. The CDR3 region has the DNA TGCGCCAGCAATCAGGACAGGGGGTTGACAGATACGCAGTATTTT.

This clonotype has more than one count but fewer than ten. The chain combines TRBV7-2 with TRBJ1-5; a possible D gene is TRBD1 (6 bases). The germline V gene encodes CDR1 SGHTA and CDR2 FQGNSA. The CDR3 is 14 residues long. V shed 0 bases and J shed 6 bases, with 9 bases lying between them. Here the CDR3 reads CASSLAGHGQPQHF. CDR3 sequence (DNA): TGTGCCAGCAGCTTAGCGGGACACGGTCAGCCCCAGCATTTT.

This clonotype was recorded many times. The CDR3 nucleotides are TGTGCCAGCAGTTTACAGACTAGCGGGAGGGGTGAGCAGTTCTTC. Amino acid sequence: CASSLQTSGRGEQFF. The chain links TRBV12-3 or TRBV12-4 to TRBJ2-1; 14 bases map to TRBD2. CDR3 length equals 15 residues. V gave up 2 bases and J gave up 9 bases; unmatched junction bases: 3.

The CDR3 spells CASGAEQFF. In DNA, the CDR3 is TGTGCCAGCGGAGCTGAGCAGTTCTTC. This chain joins TRBV6-2 or TRBV6-3 and TRBJ2-1; D is unclear. The CDR3 has 9 residues. The germline V gene has CDR1 MNHEY and CDR2 SVGEGT. Trimming took 8 bases from V and 9 from J, leaving 5 bases between them.

This clonotype was observed a few times. This CDR3 is CSATDPPGGNSAKNIQYF. DNA of the CDR3: TGCAGTGCTACCGACCCCCCCGGGGGGAACTCGGCCAAAAACATTCAGTACTTC. V is TRBV20-1 and J is TRBJ2-4, with 7 bases fitting TRBD2. Germline V gene sequence: CDR1 DFQATT, CDR2 SNEGSKA (reference sequence). Trimming took 4 bases from V and 1 from J; bases not matched to a gene: 16. The CDR3 consists of 18 residues.

This clonotype turned up a few times. The chain's CDR3 is CASSQVRDRGPEAFF. CDR3 coding DNA: TGCGCCAGCAGCCAGGTCCGGGACAGGGGCCCTGAAGCTTTCTTT. The rearrangement links TRBV4-1 to TRBJ1-1; 10 bases map to TRBD1. This CDR3 comprises 15 residues. Trimming cost V 3 bases and J 6 bases; bases outside gene matches: 7. The germline V gene encodes CDR1 MGHRA and CDR2 YSYEKL.

This chain connects TRBV5-5 to TRBJ2-1; 12 bases align to TRBD2. V was clipped by 4 bases and J by 2 bases; unmatched bases: 7. In germline, CDR1 is SGHKS, CDR2 YYEKEE (reference sequence). The CDR3 contains 17 residues. This CDR3 is CASSPLLAGGPYNEQFF. For the CDR3, the DNA is TGTGCCAGCAGCCCCCTTCTAGCGGGAGGGCCCTACAATGAGCAGTTCTTC.

This chain uses TRBV18 with TRBJ2-7; D is tentatively TRBD1 or TRBD2 (6 bases each). Germline V gene lookup returns CDR1 KGHSH and CDR2 LQKENI. This CDR3 is 14 amino acids long. The germline V and J ends were trimmed by 8 bases and 6 bases, with 20 bases remaining between them. This CDR3 is CASEQTLGGGEQYF. The CDR3 DNA sequence: TGTGCCAGCGAACAGACCCTTGGAGGGGGCGAGCAGTACTTC.

V gene TRBV3-1 combines with J gene TRBJ1-6; D might be TRBD1 (5 bases). Trimming stripped 3 bases from V and 6 bases from J, with 12 bases between. The CDR3 consists of 15 residues. Germline V gene lookup returns CDR1 LGHDT and CDR2 YNNKEL (reference sequence). CDR3 nucleotides: TGTGCCAGCAGCCACTCCCGGCAGGGTAATTCACCCCTCCACTTT. Encoded protein: CASSHSRQGNSPLHF.

Many counts were recorded for this clonotype. The genes are TRBV5-6 and TRBJ2-7, with D possibly being TRBD1 (5 bases). Trimming took off 7 bases at V and 1 base at J, with 15 bases between the two ends. CDR1 is SGHDT and CDR2 is YYEEEE in the germline V gene. There are 14 residues in the CDR3. The CDR3 nucleotides are TGTGCCAGCTCACCGTGGGGCAGATCCTACGAGCAGTACTTC. Amino acid sequence: CASSPWGRSYEQYF.

V and J are TRBV7-2 and TRBJ2-1, with 8 bases that match TRBD2. The CDR3 contains 17 residues. Germline CDR1 is SGHTA and CDR2 is FQGNSA. The ends lost 4 bases at V and 0 bases at J; junction bases unmatched: 8. CDR3 residues: CASSSRLAKPSYNEQFF. In nucleotides, the CDR3 is TGTGCCAGCAGCTCCCGACTAGCGAAGCCCTCCTACAATGAGCAGTTCTTC.

J is TRBJ2-5 and V is TRBV29-1, with D perhaps matching TRBD1 (5 bases). From germline, CDR1 is SQVTM and CDR2 ANQGSEA. The CDR3 loop spans 14 amino acids. Trimming pared 3 bases from V and 5 bases from J, leaving 16 bases between. CDR3 nucleotides: TGCAGCGTTGATTTACAAGGGGATGGGGAGACCCAGTACTTC. This translates into CSVDLQGDGETQYF.

In this sample, this clonotype turned up a few times. This sequence joins TRBV7-9 and TRBJ2-7; 9 bases match TRBD1. V lost 3 bases and J lost 5; bases outside the gene matches: 8. This CDR3 is 15 amino acids long. The germline gives CDR1 SEHNR, CDR2 FQNEAQ (reference sequence). The CDR3 DNA sequence: TGTGCCAGCAGCTTTTTCGGACAGGGGAGCGACGAGCAGTACTTC. Residues: CASSFFGQGSDEQYF.

At least ten counts were recorded for this clonotype. This sequence joins TRBV29-1 and TRBJ2-2; 9 bases are a match to TRBD2. The V gene's germline CDR1 is SQVTM and CDR2 ANQGSEA. V lost 3 bases to trimming and J lost 6 bases; unmatched junction nucleotides: 5. The CDR3 has 14 amino acids. CDR3: CSVDVSGSAGELFF. The DNA for the CDR3 is TGCAGCGTTGACGTTAGCGGGAGTGCCGGGGAGCTGTTTTTT.

This clonotype has a handful of counts. The chain combines TRBV4-1 with TRBJ2-5; TRBD1 aligns across 7 bases. Germline trimming cut 1 base from V and 5 bases from J; bases unmatched to any gene: 4. Germline assignment: CDR1 MGHRA and CDR2 YSYEKL. CDR3 length: 14 amino acids. CDR3 in DNA: TGCGCCAGCAGCCAAGGCCAGGGGGTCGAGACCCAGTACTTC. Its translation is CASSQGQGVETQYF.

In its sample, this clonotype was seen a few times. The chain uses TRBV7-9 and TRBJ2-7; D uncertain. V lost 1 base and J 2 bases, leaving 9 bases between the germline ends. Germline CDR1 and CDR2: SEHNR and FQNEAQ (reference sequence). The CDR3 has 14 amino acids. The CDR3 DNA reads TGTGCCAGCAGCTTAGACGCAGGTACCTACGAGCAGTACTTC. Residues: CASSLDAGTYEQYF.

A few counts support this clonotype. This chain joins TRBV7-9 and TRBJ2-1; 9 bases map to TRBD2. V was pared by 2 bases and J by 9 bases, with 8 bases of the junction left unmatched. Germline V gene lookup returns CDR1 SEHNR and CDR2 FQNEAQ (reference sequence). This CDR3 region has 15 residues. The CDR3 here is CASSLISGSRGEQFF. The CDR3 DNA reads TGTGCCAGCAGCTTAATTAGCGGGAGTCGCGGTGAGCAGTTCTTC.